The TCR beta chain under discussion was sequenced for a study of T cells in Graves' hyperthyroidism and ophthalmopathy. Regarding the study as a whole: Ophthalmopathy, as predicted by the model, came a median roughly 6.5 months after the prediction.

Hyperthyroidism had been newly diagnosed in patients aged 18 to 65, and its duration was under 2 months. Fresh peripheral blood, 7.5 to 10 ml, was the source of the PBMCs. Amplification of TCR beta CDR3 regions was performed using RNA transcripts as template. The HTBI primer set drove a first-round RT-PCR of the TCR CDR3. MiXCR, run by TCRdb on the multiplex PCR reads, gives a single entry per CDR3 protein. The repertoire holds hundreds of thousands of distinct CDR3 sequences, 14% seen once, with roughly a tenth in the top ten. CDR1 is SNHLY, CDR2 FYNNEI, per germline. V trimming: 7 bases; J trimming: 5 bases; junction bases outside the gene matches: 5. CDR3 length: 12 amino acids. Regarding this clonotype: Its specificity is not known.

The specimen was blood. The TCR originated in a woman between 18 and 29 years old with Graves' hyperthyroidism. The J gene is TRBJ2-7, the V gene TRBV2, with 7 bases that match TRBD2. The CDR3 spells CASKAGSHEQYF. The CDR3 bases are TGTGCCAGCAAAGCGGGGTCCCACGAGCAGTACTTC.